This TCR beta chain is from a study of T cells in Graves' hyperthyroidism and ophthalmopathy. General study results and limits: Most thyroid clonotypes expanded above 0.001 appeared in blood too. Median prediction lead before ophthalmopathy onset was 6 to 8 months with the model.

J gave up 2 bases and V 5 bases, and 5 bases lay outside the gene matches. The CDR3 contains 16 residues. In its sample, this clonotype was seen many times. What it binds is not known. Authors of the study amplified TCR beta CDR3 regions from RNA transcripts. In the first-round RT-PCR of the TCR CDR3, the HTBI primer set was used. Each CDR3 protein gets one entry after TCRdb re-called the multiplex PCR reads with MiXCR. The table includes some 490,000 distinct CDR3 sequences, 22% detected once. This chain links TRBV12-3 or TRBV12-4 with TRBJ2-3; 12 bases match TRBD2. The sequenced sample was blood. This sequence was found in a woman in her 70s with Graves' ophthalmopathy. In DNA form, the CDR3 reads TGTGCCAGCAGTCCCCTAGCGGGAGGGACCACAGATACGCAGTATTTT. This gives the protein CASSPLAGGTTDTQYF.